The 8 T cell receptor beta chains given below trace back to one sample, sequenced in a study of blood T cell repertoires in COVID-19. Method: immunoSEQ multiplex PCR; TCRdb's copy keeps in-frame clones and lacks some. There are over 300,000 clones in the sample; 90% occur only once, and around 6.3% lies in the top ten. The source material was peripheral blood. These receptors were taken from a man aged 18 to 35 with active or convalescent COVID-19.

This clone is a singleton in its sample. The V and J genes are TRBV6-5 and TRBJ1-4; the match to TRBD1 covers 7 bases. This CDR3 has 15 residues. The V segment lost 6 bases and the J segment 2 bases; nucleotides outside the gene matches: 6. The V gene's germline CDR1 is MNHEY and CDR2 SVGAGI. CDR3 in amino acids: CASSTGGGTNEKLFF. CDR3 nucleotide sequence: TGTGCCAGCAGCACCGGAGGGGGCACTAATGAAAAACTGTTTTTT.

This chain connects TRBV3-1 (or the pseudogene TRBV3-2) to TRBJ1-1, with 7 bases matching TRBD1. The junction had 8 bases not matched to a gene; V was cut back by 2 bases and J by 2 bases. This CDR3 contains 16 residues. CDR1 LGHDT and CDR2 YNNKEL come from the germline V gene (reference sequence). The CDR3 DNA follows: TGTGCCAGCAGCCAATTTCTCGGGACAGCCAACACTGAAGCTTTCTTT. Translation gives CASSQFLGTANTEAFF.

The CDR3 loop reads CASSQDSTGGRSPLHF. The DNA of the CDR3 is TGCGCCAGCAGCCAAGATTCAACAGGGGGCCGTTCACCCCTCCACTTT. The V gene is TRBV4-3, the J gene TRBJ1-6; 9 bases agree with TRBD1. V trimming: 0 bases; J trimming: 9 bases; junction bases outside the gene matches: 6. The germline V gene encodes CDR1 LGHNA and CDR2 YSLEER. The CDR3 is 16 residues long.

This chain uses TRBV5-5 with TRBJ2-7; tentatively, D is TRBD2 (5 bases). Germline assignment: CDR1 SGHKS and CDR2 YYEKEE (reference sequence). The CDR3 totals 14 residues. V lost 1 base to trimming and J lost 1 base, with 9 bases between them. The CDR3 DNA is TGTGCCAGCAGCTTGTATAGAGGGTCCTACGAGCAGTACTTC. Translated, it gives CASSLYRGSYEQYF.

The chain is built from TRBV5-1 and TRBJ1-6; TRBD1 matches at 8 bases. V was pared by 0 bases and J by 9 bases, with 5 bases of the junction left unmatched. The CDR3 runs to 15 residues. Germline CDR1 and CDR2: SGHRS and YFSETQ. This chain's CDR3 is CASSLESDRASPLHF. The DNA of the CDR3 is TGCGCCAGCAGCTTGGAGTCGGACAGGGCTTCACCCCTCCACTTT.

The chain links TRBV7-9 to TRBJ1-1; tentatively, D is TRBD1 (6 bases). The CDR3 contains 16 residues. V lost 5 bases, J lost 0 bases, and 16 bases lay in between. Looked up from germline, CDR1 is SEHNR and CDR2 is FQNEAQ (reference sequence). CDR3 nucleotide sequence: TGTGCCAGCAGCCCATTAGTGACAGGTTTGAACACTGAAGCTTTCTTT. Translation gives CASSPLVTGLNTEAFF.

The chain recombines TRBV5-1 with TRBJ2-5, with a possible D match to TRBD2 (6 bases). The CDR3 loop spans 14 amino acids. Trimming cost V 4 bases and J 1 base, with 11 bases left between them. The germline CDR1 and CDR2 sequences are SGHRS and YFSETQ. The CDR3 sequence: CASSPTSRQETQYF. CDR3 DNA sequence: TGCGCCAGCAGCCCGACTAGTCGCCAAGAGACCCAGTACTTC.

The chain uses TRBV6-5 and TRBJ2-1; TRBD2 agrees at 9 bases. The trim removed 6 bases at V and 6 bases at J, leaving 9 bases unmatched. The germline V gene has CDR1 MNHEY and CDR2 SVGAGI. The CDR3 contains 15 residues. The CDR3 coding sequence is TGTGCCAGCAGCCTGAGACTAGCGGCCCCCAATGAGCAGTTCTTC. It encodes CASSLRLAAPNEQFF.